This TCR beta chain derives from a study of cytomegalovirus exposure and HLA in healthy donors. The overall study: Of about 400 genotyped donors, more than 75% clustered with self-reported Caucasian donors.

Notes on this clone: Its antigen is unknown.

Study-wide results and limits: In a later analysis, an Asian-associated ancestry cluster reportedly showed fewer N-insertions than the approximately 670-donor mean. Sequencing likely caused a cluster of highly shared sequence variants. Apparent HLA restriction characterized most CMV-associated TCR beta chains in a later analysis.

The PCR used 60 Vbeta and 13 Jbeta primers. The protocol was immunoSEQ multiplex PCR, while the TCRdb copy is restricted to in-frame clones and leaves out a portion. Among about 100,000 clones listed, approximately 70% were seen once. The CDR3 sequence is 14 residues long. Trimming removed 8 bases at V and 3 bases at J, with 16 bases between. Germline V gene sequence: CDR1 MGHRA, CDR2 YSYEKL. The rearrangement uses TRBV4-1 and TRBJ2-5, with a possible D match to TRBD2 (7 bases). This clonotype was obtained from a man aged 35 to 55 in good health and CMV-seropositive. The sequenced sample consisted of PBMCs. In nucleotides, the CDR3 is TGCGCCAGCGGAGGGGGGGCTGTCGAAGAGACCCAGTACTTC. As protein: CASGGGAVEETQYF.